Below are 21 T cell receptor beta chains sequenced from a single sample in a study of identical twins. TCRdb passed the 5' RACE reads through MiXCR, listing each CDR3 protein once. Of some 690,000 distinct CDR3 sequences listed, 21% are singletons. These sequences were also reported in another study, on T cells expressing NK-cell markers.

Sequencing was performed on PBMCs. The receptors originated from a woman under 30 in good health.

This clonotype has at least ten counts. CDR3 protein: CASSSRGTTGELFF. The CDR3 nucleotides are TGTGCCAGCAGCTCGAGGGGAACCACCGGGGAGCTGTTTTTT. The V and J genes are TRBV9 and TRBJ2-2; D may correspond to TRBD1 or TRBD2 (5 bases each). Between the trimmed V and J ends, which lost 4 bases and 4 bases, there was a span of 11 bases. Germline V CDR1 and CDR2: SGDLS, YYNGEE. CDR3 length: 14 amino acids.

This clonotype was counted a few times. CDR3 loop: CASSEAAGGALYYEQYF. The CDR3 DNA reads TGTGCCAGCAGTGAGGCGGCAGGGGGTGCGCTTTATTACGAGCAGTACTTC. J is TRBJ2-7 and V is TRBV25-1, with 7 bases matching TRBD1. The V gene end was trimmed by 3 bases and the J gene end by 4 bases; junction bases not matched to a gene: 15. This CDR3 spans 17 amino acids. The germline V gene encodes CDR1 MGHDK and CDR2 SYGVNS.

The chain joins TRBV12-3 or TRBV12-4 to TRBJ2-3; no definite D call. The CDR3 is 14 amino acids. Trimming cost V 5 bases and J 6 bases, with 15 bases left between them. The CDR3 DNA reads TGTGCCAGCAGTCCCCTCGGACGCGGCGATACGCAGTATTTT. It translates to CASSPLGRGDTQYF.

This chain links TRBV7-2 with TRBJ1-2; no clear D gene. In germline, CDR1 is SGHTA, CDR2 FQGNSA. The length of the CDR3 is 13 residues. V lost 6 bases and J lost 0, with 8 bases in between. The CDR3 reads CASSRASNYGYTF. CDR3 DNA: TGTGCCAGCAGTAGGGCTTCTAACTATGGCTACACCTTC.

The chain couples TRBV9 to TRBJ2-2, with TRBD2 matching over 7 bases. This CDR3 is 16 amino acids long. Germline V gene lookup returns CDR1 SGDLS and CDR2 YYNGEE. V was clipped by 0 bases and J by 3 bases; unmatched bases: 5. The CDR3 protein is CASSVAGGADTGELFF. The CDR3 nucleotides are TGTGCCAGCAGCGTAGCGGGGGGTGCGGACACCGGGGAGCTGTTTTTT.

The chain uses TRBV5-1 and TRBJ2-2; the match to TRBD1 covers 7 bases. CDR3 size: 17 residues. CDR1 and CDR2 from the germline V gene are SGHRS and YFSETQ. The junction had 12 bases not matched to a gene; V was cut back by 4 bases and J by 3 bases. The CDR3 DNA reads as TGCGCCAGCAGCCAAACCCGACAGGGAACGCACACCGGGGAGCTGTTTTTT. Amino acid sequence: CASSQTRQGTHTGELFF.

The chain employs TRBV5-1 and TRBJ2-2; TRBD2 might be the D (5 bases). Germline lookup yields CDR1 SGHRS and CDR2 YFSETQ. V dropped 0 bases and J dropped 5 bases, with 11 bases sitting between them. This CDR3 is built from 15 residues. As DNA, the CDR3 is TGCGCCAGCAGCTTGGTTCTAGCTTATACCGGGGAGCTGTTTTTT. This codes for CASSLVLAYTGELFF. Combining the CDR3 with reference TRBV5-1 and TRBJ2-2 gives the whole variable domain KAGVTQTPRYLIKTRGQQVTLSCSPISGHRSVSWYQQTPGQGLQFLFEYFSETQRNKGNFPGRFSGRQFSNSRSEMNVSTLELGDSALYLCASSLVLAYTGELFFGEGSRLTVL.

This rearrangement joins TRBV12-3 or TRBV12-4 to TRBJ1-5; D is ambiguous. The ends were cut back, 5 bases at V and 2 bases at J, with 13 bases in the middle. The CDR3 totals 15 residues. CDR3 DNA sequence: TGTGCCAGCAGTCTAATTGACCGGGGCAATCAGCCCCAGCATTTT. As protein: CASSLIDRGNQPQHF.

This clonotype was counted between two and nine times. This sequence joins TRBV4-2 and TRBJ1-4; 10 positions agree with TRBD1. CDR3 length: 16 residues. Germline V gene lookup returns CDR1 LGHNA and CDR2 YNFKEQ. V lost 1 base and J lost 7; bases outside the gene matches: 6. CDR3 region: CASSQAPGQGIEKLFF. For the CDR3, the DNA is TGTGCCAGCAGCCAAGCTCCGGGACAGGGGATTGAAAAACTGTTTTTT.

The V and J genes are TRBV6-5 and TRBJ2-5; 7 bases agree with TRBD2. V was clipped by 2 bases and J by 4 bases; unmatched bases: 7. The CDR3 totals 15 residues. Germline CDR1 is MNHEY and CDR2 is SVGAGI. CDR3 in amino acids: CASSYGVSGGETQYF. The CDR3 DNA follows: TGTGCCAGCAGTTACGGCGTCTCGGGGGGAGAGACCCAGTACTTC.

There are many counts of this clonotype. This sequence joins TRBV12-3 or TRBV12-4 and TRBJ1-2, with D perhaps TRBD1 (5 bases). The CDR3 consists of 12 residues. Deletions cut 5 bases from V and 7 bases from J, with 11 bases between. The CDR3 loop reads CASSPRDSGYTF. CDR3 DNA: TGTGCCAGCAGTCCCAGAGACAGTGGCTACACCTTC.

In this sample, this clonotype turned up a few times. The CDR3 loop reads CSASGLAYEQFF. In DNA form, the CDR3 reads TGCAGTGCTAGCGGACTAGCGTATGAGCAGTTCTTC. This chain uses TRBV20-1 with TRBJ2-1, with TRBD2 matching 9 bases. V gave up 3 bases and J gave up 8 bases; unmatched junction bases: 2. Germline V lookup: CDR1 DFQATT, CDR2 SNEGSKA (reference sequence). The CDR3 has 12 residues.

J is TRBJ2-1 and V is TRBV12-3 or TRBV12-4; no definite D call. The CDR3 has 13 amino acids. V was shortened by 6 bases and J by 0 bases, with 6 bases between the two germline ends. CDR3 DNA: TGTGCCAGCAGGTACCGCTCCTACAATGAGCAGTTCTTC. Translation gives CASRYRSYNEQFF.

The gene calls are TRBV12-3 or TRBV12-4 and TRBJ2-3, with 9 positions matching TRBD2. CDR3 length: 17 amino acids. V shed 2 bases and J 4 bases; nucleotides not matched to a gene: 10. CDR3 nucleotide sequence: TGTGCCAGCAGTTTACCGCGCGGGAGGGCCCTCGCAGATACGCAGTATTTT. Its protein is CASSLPRGRALADTQYF.

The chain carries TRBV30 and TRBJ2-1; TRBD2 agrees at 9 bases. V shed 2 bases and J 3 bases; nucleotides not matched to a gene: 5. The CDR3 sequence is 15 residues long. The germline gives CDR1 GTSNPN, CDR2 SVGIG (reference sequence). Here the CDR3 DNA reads TGTGCCTGGAGTCGTCAAGCGGGAGGCTACAATGAGCAGTTCTTC. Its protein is CAWSRQAGGYNEQFF. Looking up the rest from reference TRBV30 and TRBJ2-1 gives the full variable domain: SQTIHQWPATLVQPVGSPLSLECTVEGTSNPNLYWYRQAAGRGLQLLFYSVGIGQISSEVPQNLSASRPQDRQFILSSKKLLLSDSGFYLCAWSRQAGGYNEQFFGPGTRLTVL.

CDR3 sequence reads: CASRPLGGADTQYF. The CDR3 DNA sequence: TGTGCCAGCAGACCACTAGGAGGGGCAGATACGCAGTATTTT. The chain uses TRBV12-3 or TRBV12-4 and TRBJ2-3; maybe TRBD2 (6 bases). The length of the CDR3 is 14 residues. V gave up 6 bases and J gave up 4 bases, with 14 bases separating them.

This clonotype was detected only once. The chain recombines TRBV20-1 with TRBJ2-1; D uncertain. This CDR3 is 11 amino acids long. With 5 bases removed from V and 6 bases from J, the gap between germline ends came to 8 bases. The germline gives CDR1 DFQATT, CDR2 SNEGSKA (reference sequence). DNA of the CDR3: TGCAGTGCTCGCCCACTCAATGAGCAGTTCTTC. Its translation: CSARPLNEQFF.

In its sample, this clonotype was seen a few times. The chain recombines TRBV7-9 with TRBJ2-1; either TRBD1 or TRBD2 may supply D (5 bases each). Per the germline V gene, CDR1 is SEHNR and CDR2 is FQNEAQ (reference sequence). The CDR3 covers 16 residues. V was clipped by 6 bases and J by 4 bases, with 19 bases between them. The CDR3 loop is CASSFTGTLIYNEQFF. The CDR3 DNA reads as TGTGCCAGCAGTTTTACCGGGACCCTGATATACAATGAGCAGTTCTTC.

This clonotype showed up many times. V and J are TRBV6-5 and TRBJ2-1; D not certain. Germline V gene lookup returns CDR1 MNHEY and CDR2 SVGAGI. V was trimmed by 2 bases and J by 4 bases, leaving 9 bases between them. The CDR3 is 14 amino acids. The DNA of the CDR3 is TGTGCCAGCAGTTACCCCGGTATATACAATGAGCAGTTCTTC. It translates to CASSYPGIYNEQFF.

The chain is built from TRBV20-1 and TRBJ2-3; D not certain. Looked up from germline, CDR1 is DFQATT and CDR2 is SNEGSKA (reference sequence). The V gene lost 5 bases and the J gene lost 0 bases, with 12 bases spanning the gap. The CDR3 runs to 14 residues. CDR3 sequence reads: CSAARTLSTDTQYF. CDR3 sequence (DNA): TGCAGTGCTGCCAGGACGTTAAGCACAGATACGCAGTATTTT.

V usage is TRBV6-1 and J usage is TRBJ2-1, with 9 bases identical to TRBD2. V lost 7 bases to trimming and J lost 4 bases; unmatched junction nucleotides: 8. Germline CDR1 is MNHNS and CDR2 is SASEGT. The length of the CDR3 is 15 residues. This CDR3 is CASTRTAGGYNEQFF. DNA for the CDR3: TGTGCCAGCACTCGCACTGCGGGGGGGTACAATGAGCAGTTCTTC.